Here is one T cell receptor (beta chain) with its context. This CDR3 has 13 amino acids. V shed 0 bases and J shed 3 bases, with 4 bases lying between them. The germline V gene encodes CDR1 SGDLS and CDR2 YYNGEE. The PCR made use of 60 Vbeta and 13 Jbeta primers. Data came from immunoSEQ multiplex PCR; TCRdb stores just in-frame clones and leaves some out. The sample lists tens of thousands of clones; roughly 80% were seen once. The data originate from a study of cytomegalovirus exposure and HLA in healthy donors. The chain links TRBV9 to TRBJ1-3; D not resolved. The material sequenced was PBMCs. The receptor's source is a woman aged 40 to 50 in good health and CMV-seronegative. The chain's CDR3 is CASSVGSGNTIYF. The DNA of the CDR3 is TGTGCCAGCAGCGTAGGTAGTGGAAACACCATATATTTT.